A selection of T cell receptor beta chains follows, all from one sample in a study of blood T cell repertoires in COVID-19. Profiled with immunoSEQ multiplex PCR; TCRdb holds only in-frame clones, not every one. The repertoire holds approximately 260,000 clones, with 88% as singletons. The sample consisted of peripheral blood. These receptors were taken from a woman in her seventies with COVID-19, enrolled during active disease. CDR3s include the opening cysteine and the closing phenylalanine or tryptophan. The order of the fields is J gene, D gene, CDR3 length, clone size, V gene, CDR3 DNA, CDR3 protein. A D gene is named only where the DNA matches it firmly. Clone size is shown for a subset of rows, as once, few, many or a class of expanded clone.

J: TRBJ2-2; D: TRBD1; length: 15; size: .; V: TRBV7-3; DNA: TGTGCCAGCAGCGCGACAGGGTTCGACACCGGGGAGCTGTTTTTT; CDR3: CASSATGFDTGELFF
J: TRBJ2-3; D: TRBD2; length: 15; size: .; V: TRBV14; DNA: TGTGCCAGCAGCGCCCGACTAGCGGGAGTAGATACGCAGTATTTT; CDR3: CASSARLAGVDTQYF
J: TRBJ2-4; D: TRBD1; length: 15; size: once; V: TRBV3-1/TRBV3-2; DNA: TGTGCCAGCAGCCAGGAACAGGGGGCGAAAAACATTCAGTACTTC; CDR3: CASSQEQGAKNIQYF
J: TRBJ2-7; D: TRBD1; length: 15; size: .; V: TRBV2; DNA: TGTGCCAGCAGGAGGGGTGGACAGGGGACCTACGAGCAGTACTTC; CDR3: CASRRGGQGTYEQYF
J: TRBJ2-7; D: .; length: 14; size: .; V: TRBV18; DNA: TGTGCCAGCTCACCATCACAGAAAGGCCACGAGCAGTACTTC; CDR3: CASSPSQKGHEQYF
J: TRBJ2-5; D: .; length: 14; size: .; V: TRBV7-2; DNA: TGTGCCAGCAGTGTACAGGGATGGCAAGAGACCCAGTACTTC; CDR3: CASSVQGWQETQYF
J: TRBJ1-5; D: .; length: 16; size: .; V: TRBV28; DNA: TGTGCCAGCAATTCCCTGGAGGGGGGGAAGGATCAGCCCCAGCATTTT; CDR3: CASNSLEGGKDQPQHF
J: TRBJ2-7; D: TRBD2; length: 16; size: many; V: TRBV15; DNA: TGTGCCACCAGCCCAACCTCGGGAGGATACAGGCCCGAGCAGTACTTC; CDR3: CATSPTSGGYRPEQYF
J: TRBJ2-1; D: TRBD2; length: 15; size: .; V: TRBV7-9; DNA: TGTGCCAGCAGCTTTCTAGCGGGCAGCTACAATGAGCAGTTCTTC; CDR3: CASSFLAGSYNEQFF
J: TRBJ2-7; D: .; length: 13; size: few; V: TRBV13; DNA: TGTGCCAGCAGACGGACAAATACCTACGAGCAGTACTTC; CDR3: CASRRTNTYEQYF
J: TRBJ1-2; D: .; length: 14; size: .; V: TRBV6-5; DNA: TGTGCCAGCCGCCGGGGAGATCCTAACTATGGCTACACCTTC; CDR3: CASRRGDPNYGYTF
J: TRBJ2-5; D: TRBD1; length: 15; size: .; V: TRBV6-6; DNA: TGTGCCAGCAGTTCCCGGACAGGACGGCAAGAGACCCAGTACTTC; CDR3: CASSSRTGRQETQYF
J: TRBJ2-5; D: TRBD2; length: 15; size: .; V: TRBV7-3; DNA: TGTGCCAGCAGCTCCCTGGGGGAAGCGGGGGAGACCCAGTACTTC; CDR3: CASSSLGEAGETQYF
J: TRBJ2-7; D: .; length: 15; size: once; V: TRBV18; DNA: TGTGCCAGCTCACCACCGAACGCACGGGGCTACGAGCAGTACTTC; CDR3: CASSPPNARGYEQYF
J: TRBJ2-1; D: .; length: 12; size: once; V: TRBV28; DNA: TGTGCCAGCAGTGTATCCTACAATGAGCAGTTCTTC; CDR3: CASSVSYNEQFF
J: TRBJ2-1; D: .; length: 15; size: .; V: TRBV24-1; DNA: TGTGCCACCAGTGATTTAGAACGGGAACGGAATGAGCAGTTCTTC; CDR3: CATSDLERERNEQFF
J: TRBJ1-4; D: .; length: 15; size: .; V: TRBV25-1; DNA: TGTGCCAGCAGTCAGCGGGACCGCTCTAATGAAAAACTGTTTTTT; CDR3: CASSQRDRSNEKLFF
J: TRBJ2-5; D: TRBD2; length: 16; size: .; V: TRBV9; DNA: TGTGCCAGCAGCGTAGGAGGGCTAGCGGGATTGGAGACCCAGTACTTC; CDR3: CASSVGGLAGLETQYF
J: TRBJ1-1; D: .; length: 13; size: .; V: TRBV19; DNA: TGTGCCAGTTTCCAGACAGGGAACACTGAAGCTTTCTTT; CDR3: CASFQTGNTEAFF
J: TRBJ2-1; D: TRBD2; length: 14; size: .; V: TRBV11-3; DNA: TGTGCCAGCAGCGTGGGACTAGCTCGCGATGAGCAGTTCTTC; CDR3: CASSVGLARDEQFF
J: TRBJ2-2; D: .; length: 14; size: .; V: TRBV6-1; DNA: TGTGCCAGCAGTGAAACAGGGTGGACCGGGGAGCTGTTTTTT; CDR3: CASSETGWTGELFF
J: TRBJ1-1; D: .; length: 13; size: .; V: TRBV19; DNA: TGTGCCAGTAGTATTCAAATGAACACTGAAGCTTTCTTT; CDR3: CASSIQMNTEAFF
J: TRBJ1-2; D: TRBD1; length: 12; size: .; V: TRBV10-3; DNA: TGTGCCATCACCCGGGACAGTTATGGCTACACCTTC; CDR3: CAITRDSYGYTF
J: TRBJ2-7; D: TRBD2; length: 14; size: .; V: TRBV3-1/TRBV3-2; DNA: TGTGCCAGCGTTGCAGCGGGAGGTACCTACGAGCAGTACTTC; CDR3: CASVAAGGTYEQYF
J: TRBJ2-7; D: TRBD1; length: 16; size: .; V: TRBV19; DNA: TGTGCCAGTAGTCCGGGACAGGGGCGCGGGTCCTACGAGCAGTACTTC; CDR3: CASSPGQGRGSYEQYF
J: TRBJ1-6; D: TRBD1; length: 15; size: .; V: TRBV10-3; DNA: TGTGCCATCAGTGAGGCTCAGGGGGAAGGATCACCCCTCCACTTT; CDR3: CAISEAQGEGSPLHF
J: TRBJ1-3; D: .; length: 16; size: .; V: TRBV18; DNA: TGTGCCAGCTCACAAGTACGGTCCGTCTCTGGAAACACCATATATTTT; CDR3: CASSQVRSVSGNTIYF
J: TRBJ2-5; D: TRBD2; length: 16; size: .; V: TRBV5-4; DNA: TGTATAGCGGGAGGGTTTTTTTCGATTCCGGGAGAGACCCAGTACTTC; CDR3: CIAGGFFSIPGETQYF
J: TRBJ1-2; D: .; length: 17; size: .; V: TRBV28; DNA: TGTGCCAGCAGTTTATTATCAGGGGCCGTGCTCGGCTATGGCTACACCTTC; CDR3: CASSLLSGAVLGYGYTF
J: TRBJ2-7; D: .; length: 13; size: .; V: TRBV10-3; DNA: TGTGCCATCAGGGGTACAGGATCCTACGAGCAGTACTTC; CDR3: CAIRGTGSYEQYF
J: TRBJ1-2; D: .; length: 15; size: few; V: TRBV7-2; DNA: TGTGCCAGCAGCAGACGGGACAAACGGGGCTATGGCTACACCTTC; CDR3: CASSRRDKRGYGYTF
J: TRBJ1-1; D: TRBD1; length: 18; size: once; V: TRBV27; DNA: TGTGCCAGCCTCAGTTTATGGGACAGGGGAATTGAGAACACTGAAGCTTTCTTT; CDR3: CASLSLWDRGIENTEAFF
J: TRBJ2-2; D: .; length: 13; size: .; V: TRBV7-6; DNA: TGTGCCAGCAGGTTCACTAACACCGGGGAGCTGTTTTTT; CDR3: CASRFTNTGELFF
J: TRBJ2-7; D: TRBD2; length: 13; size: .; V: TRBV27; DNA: TGTGCCAGCAGTTCAGGGACTATCTACGAGCAGTACTTC; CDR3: CASSSGTIYEQYF
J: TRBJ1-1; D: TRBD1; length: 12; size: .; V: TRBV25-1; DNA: TGTGCCAGCAGTTATACAGGGGTCGGCGCTTTCTTT; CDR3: CASSYTGVGAFF
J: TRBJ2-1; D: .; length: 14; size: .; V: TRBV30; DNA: TGTGCCTACCAAATGGGGGCCTCGGTCAATGAGCAGTTCTTC; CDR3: CAYQMGASVNEQFF
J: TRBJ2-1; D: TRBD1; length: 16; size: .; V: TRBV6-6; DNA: TGTGCCAGCAGTTACTCGGTCCAGGGGGCTAACAATGAGCAGTTCTTC; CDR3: CASSYSVQGANNEQFF
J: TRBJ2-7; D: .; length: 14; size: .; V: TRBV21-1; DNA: TGTGCCACGCCCCGGGAGGGCGGGAATTACGAGCAGTACTTC; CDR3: CATPREGGNYEQYF
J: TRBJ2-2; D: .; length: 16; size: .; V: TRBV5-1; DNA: TGCGCCAGCAGCTGGGGCGATTCCGCGCGCACCGGGGAGCTGTTTTTT; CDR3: CASSWGDSARTGELFF
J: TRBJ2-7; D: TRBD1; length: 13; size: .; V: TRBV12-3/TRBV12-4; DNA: TGTGCCAGCAGCAGGGACAGGGGCCACGAGCAGTACTTC; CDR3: CASSRDRGHEQYF
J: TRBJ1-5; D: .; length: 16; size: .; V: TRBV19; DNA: TGTGCCAGTACCCCTTGGGGCAGAGACAGCAATCAGCCCCAGCATTTT; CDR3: CASTPWGRDSNQPQHF
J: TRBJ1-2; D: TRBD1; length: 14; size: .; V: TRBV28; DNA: TGTGCCAGCAGTTTAGGGGACAGGGGCTATGGCTACACCTTC; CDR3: CASSLGDRGYGYTF